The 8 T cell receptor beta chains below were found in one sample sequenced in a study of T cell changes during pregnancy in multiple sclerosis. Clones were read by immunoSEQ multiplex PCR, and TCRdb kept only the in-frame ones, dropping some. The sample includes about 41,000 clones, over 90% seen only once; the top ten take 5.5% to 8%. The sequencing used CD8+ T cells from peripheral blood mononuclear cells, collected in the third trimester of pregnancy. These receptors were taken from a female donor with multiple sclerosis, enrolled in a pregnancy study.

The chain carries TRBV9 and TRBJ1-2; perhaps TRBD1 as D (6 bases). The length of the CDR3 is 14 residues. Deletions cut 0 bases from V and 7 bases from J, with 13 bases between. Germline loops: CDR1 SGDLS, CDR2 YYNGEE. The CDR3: CASSVGGGWSGYTF. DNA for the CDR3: TGTGCCAGCAGCGTAGGGGGGGGCTGGAGTGGCTACACCTTC.

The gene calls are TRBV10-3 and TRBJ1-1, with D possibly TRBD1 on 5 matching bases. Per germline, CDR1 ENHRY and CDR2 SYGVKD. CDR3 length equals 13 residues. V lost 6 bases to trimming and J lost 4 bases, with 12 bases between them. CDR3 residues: CAIRGGTITEAFF. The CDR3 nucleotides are TGTGCCATCAGGGGGGGGACTATCACTGAAGCTTTCTTT.

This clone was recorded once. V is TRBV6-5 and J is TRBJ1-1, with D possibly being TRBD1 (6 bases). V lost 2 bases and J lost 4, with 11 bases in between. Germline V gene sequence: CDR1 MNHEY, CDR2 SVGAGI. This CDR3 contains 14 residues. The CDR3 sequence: CASSYQGTGTEAFF. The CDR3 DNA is TGTGCCAGCAGTTACCAGGGGACGGGCACTGAAGCTTTCTTT.

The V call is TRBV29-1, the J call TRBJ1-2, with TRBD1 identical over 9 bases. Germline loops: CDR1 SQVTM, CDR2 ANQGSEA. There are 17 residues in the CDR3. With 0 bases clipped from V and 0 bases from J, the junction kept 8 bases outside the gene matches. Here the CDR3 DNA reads TGCAGCGTTGAAGATAAGGGACAGGGAACAGCTAACTATGGCTACACCTTC. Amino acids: CSVEDKGQGTANYGYTF.

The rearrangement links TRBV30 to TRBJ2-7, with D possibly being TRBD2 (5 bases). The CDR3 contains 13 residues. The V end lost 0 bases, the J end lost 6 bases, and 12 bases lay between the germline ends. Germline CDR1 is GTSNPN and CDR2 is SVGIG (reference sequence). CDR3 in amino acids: CAWSVLERAEQYF. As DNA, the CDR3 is TGTGCCTGGAGTGTACTAGAAAGGGCCGAGCAGTACTTC.

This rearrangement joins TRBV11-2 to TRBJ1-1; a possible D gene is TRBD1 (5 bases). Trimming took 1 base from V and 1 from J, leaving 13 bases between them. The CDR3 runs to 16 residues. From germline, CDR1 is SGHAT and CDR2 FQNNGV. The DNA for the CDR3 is TGTGCCAGCAGCTTAGTCGGCGGCGGGACGAACACTGAAGCTTTCTTT. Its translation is CASSLVGGGTNTEAFF.

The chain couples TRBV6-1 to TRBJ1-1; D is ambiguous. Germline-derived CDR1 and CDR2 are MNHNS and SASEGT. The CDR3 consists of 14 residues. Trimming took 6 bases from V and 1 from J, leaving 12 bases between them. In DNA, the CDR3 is TGTGCCAGCAGGAGGTATACTTCGAACACTGAAGCTTTCTTT. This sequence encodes CASRRYTSNTEAFF.

CDR3 protein: CASSPRGGLPYEQYF. In DNA, the CDR3 is TGTGCCAGCAGCCCCCGGGGGGGTCTCCCCTACGAGCAGTACTTC. The chain links TRBV7-9 to TRBJ2-7, with 8 bases lining up with TRBD2. The length of the CDR3 is 15 residues. V trimming: 5 bases; J trimming: 2 bases; junction bases outside the gene matches: 8. Germline values: CDR1 SEHNR, CDR2 FQNEAQ (reference sequence).